The T cell receptor (beta chain) under discussion was sequenced for a study of blood T cell repertoires in COVID-19. On the study more broadly: Both acute and convalescent COVID-19 samples were obtained from the United States, Italy and Spain. Nucleic acid was either cDNA or gDNA, and it came from T cells, B-cell-depleted T cells, or PBMCs.

Per the original data handling: Amplified reference gene primers provided the basis for estimating nucleated cell counts. This table comes from immunoSEQ multiplex PCR, and its TCRdb copy is limited to in-frame clones, with some not included. D and trimming were read from the DNA, whereas the V and J calls and clone size are those reported in that table. The sample contains about 140,000 clones, about 83% of which appear only once. Sequenced sample: peripheral blood. This sequence was found in a woman aged 40 to 50 with acute or convalescent COVID-19.

The CDR3 protein is CASTPGGSGIGYTF. The CDR3 DNA sequence: TGCGCCAGCACCCCAGGGGGGTCAGGGATAGGCTACACCTTC. The rearrangement links TRBV5-1 to TRBJ1-2; 7 positions match TRBD1. V trimming: 6 bases; J trimming: 8 bases; junction bases outside the gene matches: 13. Germline lookup yields CDR1 SGHRS and CDR2 YFSETQ. The CDR3 has 14 amino acids.